This TCR beta chain was obtained from a study of T-cell reconstitution after alpha-beta-depleted transplantation in children. TCRbeta library construction was performed incorporating unique molecular identifiers. Using its own MiXCR run on the PCR reads, TCRdb lists one record per CDR3 protein. The data hold approximately 350,000 distinct CDR3 sequences, with about an eighth observed a single time. This CDR3 contains 15 residues. The trim removed 5 bases at V and 1 base at J, leaving 6 bases unmatched. The V gene's germline CDR1 is SQVTM and CDR2 ANQGSEA. Material: PBMCs, obtained from the stem cell graft. The clonotype was recovered from a human donor who donated a stem cell graft to a child with Fanconi anemia. This chain connects TRBV29-1 to TRBJ1-5, with TRBD1 matching 9 bases. The CDR3 coding sequence is TGCAGCGTTATAGCCGGGACAGGGAGCAATCAGCCCCAGCATTTT. Translation: CSVIAGTGSNQPQHF.